These T cell receptor beta chains were read from a single sample in a study of T cell responses to AZD1222 COVID-19 vaccine. The data were produced by immunoSEQ multiplex PCR, yet TCRdb's version contains in-frame clones alone and is incomplete. The sample includes some 97,000 clones, 85% to 90% of them seen just once. Specimen: peripheral blood, collected on day 0 of AZD1222 vaccination. The receptor source for this set is an adult in good health. CDR3s include the opening cysteine and the closing phenylalanine or tryptophan. Each record gives: CDR3 protein, CDR3 DNA, D gene, CDR3 length, J gene, V gene, clone size. A D gene is named only where the DNA matches it firmly. Size tells how often a clone was seen (once, few, many) or the class of an expanded clone, and some rows leave it out.

CDR3: CASSHNPLAGGPDTQYF
DNA: TGTGCCAGCAGCCATAACCCCCTGGCGGGAGGGCCAGATACGCAGTATTTT
D: TRBD2
length: 17
J: TRBJ2-3
V: TRBV7-2
size: once

CDR3: CASSLEPGQPYGYTF
DNA: TGTGCCAGCAGCTTGGAGCCCGGACAGCCCTATGGCTACACCTTC
D: .
length: 15
J: TRBJ1-2
V: TRBV5-4
size: once

CDR3: CTSSQDPLYNSPLHF
DNA: TGCACCAGCAGCCAAGATCCACTCTATAATTCACCCCTCCACTTT
D: .
length: 15
J: TRBJ1-6
V: TRBV1
size: .

CDR3: CASSQEPGALGIFGANVLTF
DNA: TGTGCCAGCAGCCAAGAGCCGGGGGCCCTGGGGATCTTTGGGGCCAACGTCCTGACTTTC
D: .
length: 20
J: TRBJ2-6
V: TRBV3-1/TRBV3-2
size: .

CDR3: CASSLDGPSEKLFF
DNA: TGTGCCAGCAGCTTAGATGGTCCCTCTGAAAAACTGTTTTTT
D: .
length: 14
J: TRBJ1-4
V: TRBV7-9
size: .

CDR3: CASILTRDRGGGYTF
DNA: TGTGCCAGCATACTCACCCGGGACAGGGGGGGAGGCTACACCTTC
D: TRBD1
length: 15
J: TRBJ1-2
V: TRBV6-6
size: .

CDR3: CASSPPGADYGYTF
DNA: TGCGCCAGCAGCCCCCCCGGGGCAGACTATGGCTACACCTTC
D: .
length: 14
J: TRBJ1-2
V: TRBV5-1
size: .

CDR3: CASSPRKGQGTTYEQYF
DNA: TGTGCCAGCAGCCCGCGGAAGGGTCAGGGAACTACATACGAGCAGTACTTC
D: .
length: 17
J: TRBJ2-7
V: TRBV7-8
size: .

CDR3: CASSRSGSGSQHF
DNA: TGTGCCAGCAGCCGCTCTGGATCTGGGTCCCAGCATTTT
D: .
length: 13
J: TRBJ1-5
V: TRBV7-8
size: .

CDR3: CASSLWQGGSGNTIYF
DNA: TGTGCCAGCAGCTTATGGCAGGGGGGATCTGGAAACACCATATATTTT
D: TRBD1
length: 16
J: TRBJ1-3
V: TRBV7-6
size: .